This T cell receptor (beta chain) was sequenced in a study of blood T cell repertoires in COVID-19. For the study at large: Specimens from acute and convalescent COVID-19 originated in the United States, Italy and Spain.

Clones were read by immunoSEQ multiplex PCR, and TCRdb kept only the in-frame ones, dropping some. The repertoire holds hundreds of thousands of clones, with about 90% as singletons. The CDR3 runs 14 residues. Germline values: CDR1 SGDLS, CDR2 YYNGEE. V shed 8 bases, J shed 8 bases, and the junction held 7 bases outside the gene matches. This sequence was found in a woman between 18 and 30 years old with acute COVID-19. V is TRBV9 and J is TRBJ2-2; 12 nucleotides match TRBD1. Material for sequencing was PBMCs or T cells enriched from blood (not recorded which). The DNA for the CDR3 is TGTGCCAGTGAAGGGACAGGGGGCGCGGGGGAGCTGTTTTTT. Translation gives CASEGTGGAGELFF.